This section outlines one T cell receptor (beta chain) sequence together with its context. Its antigen remains unknown. This entry belongs to a study of chemoradiotherapy in HPV16-positive cancers. Overall study: Functional T-cell assays on a couple of HPV16-positive patients' cells defined candidate HPV-specific clones and common TCR motifs.

Some clones are missing from TCRdb's copy, which holds only in-frame ones; the method was immunoSEQ multiplex PCR. This repertoire shows several thousand clones, about 77% found once; its top ten account for 14%. Overall study findings and caveats: Better recurrence-free survival went with HPV-responsive T-cell expansion in HPV16-positive patients. HPV-specific T cells were functionally defined from only a couple of HPV16-positive patients.

Germline V gene sequence: CDR1 SGHVS, CDR2 FQNEAQ. CDR3 length equals 16 residues. V lost 5 bases, J lost 0 bases, and 10 bases stayed unmatched. This receptor was obtained from a human donor with HPV-associated anogenital cancer. The chain uses TRBV7-8 and TRBJ2-7, with 7 bases aligning to TRBD1. Collection took place from a patient who underwent chemoradiotherapy. The CDR3 reads CASSPHDRASSYEQYF. The CDR3 bases are TGTGCCAGCAGCCCCCACGACAGGGCATCCTCCTACGAGCAGTACTTC.